Below, one TCR beta chain is given with its context. This sample was taken from a study of post-analysis software for immune sequencing data. About the research overall: Clinical courses comprised relapsing-remitting, secondary progressive and progressive-relapsing multiple sclerosis.

Every TCR beta cDNA library bore unique molecular identifiers. MiXCR was run by TCRdb on the PCR reads, yielding one entry per CDR3 protein. The sample holds approximately 630,000 distinct CDR3 sequences, around 60% seen once. Input material: blood. This receptor was taken from a girl aged 2-10 years with multiple sclerosis.

The CDR3: CSASYSGIRQYF. CDR3 bases: TGCAGTGCTAGTTATAGCGGGATTAGGCAGTACTTC. The V and J genes are TRBV20-1 and TRBJ2-5; the match to TRBD2 covers 8 bases. Germline V gene sequence: CDR1 DFQATT, CDR2 SNEGSKA (reference sequence). V was clipped by 3 bases and J by 11 bases; unmatched bases: 8. The CDR3 is 12 residues long.